These T cell receptor beta chains were read from a single sample in a study of blood T cell repertoires in COVID-19. Data came from immunoSEQ multiplex PCR; TCRdb stores just in-frame clones and leaves some out. The profile covers approximately 94,000 clones, with about 80% appearing a single time and roughly an eighth taken by the ten largest. Sequencing was carried out using peripheral blood. These receptors were taken from a woman aged 70-85 years with acute or convalescent COVID-19. CDR3s include the opening cysteine and the closing phenylalanine or tryptophan. A D gene is named only where the DNA matches it firmly. Clone size is not always given. Where it is, it says once, few, many or a class for expanded clones.

size	V	J	D	CDR3	DNA
NA	TRBV5-1	TRBJ2-3	TRBD2	CASSPTRTSGGADTQYF	TGCGCCAGCAGCCCGACAAGGACTAGCGGGGGGGCAGATACGCAGTATTTT
few	TRBV20-1	TRBJ1-4	NA	CSASRGEKLFF	TGCAGTGCTAGTAGGGGGGAAAAACTGTTTTTT
NA	TRBV5-4	TRBJ1-1	NA	CASSLDSGLNTEAFF	TGTGCCAGCAGCTTGGATTCAGGATTGAACACTGAAGCTTTCTTT
NA	TRBV5-1	TRBJ2-3	NA	CASSWTRADTQYF	TGCGCCAGCAGCTGGACAAGGGCAGATACGCAGTATTTT
NA	TRBV18	TRBJ2-3	TRBD2	CASSPQLAGGSTDTQYF	TGTGCCAGCTCACCCCAACTAGCGGGGGGCAGCACAGATACGCAGTATTTT
NA	TRBV18	TRBJ1-1	TRBD1	CASSRQGGIFEAFF	TGTGCCAGCTCGCGACAGGGGGGAATATTTGAAGCTTTCTTT
few	TRBV2	TRBJ1-1	NA	CASSETGTQNTEAFF	TGTGCCAGCAGCGAAACCGGGACTCAAAACACTGAAGCTTTCTTT
NA	TRBV25-1	TRBJ1-6	NA	CASKKTGSIDSPLHF	TGTGCCAGCAAGAAGACAGGTTCAATCGATTCACCCCTCCACTTT
NA	TRBV5-3	TRBJ1-4	NA	CARSFGVRELFF	TGTGCCAGAAGCTTTGGGGTGAGGGAACTGTTTTTT
NA	TRBV19	TRBJ1-3	NA	CASSIQLYSGNTIYF	TGTGCCAGTAGTATACAGTTATACTCTGGAAACACCATATATTTT
once	TRBV2	TRBJ2-7	NA	CASNLQGTSEQYF	TGTGCCAGCAACCTACAGGGTACATCCGAGCAGTACTTC
once	TRBV6-1	TRBJ2-3	TRBD2	CASSESPSSGGADTQYF	TGTGCCAGCAGTGAATCCCCTAGTAGCGGGGGGGCAGATACGCAGTATTTT
NA	TRBV12-3/TRBV12-4	TRBJ1-6	NA	CASSFRDRTPLHF	TGTGCCAGCAGTTTCCGGGATCGGACACCCCTCCACTTT
NA	TRBV5-1	TRBJ2-1	TRBD2	CASSLGRRGAGGPYNEQFF	TGCGCCAGCAGCTTAGGTCGGCGCGGAGCGGGGGGGCCCTACAATGAGCAGTTCTTC
NA	TRBV19	TRBJ2-1	TRBD2	CASRTSGGNEQFF	TGTGCCAGCCGGACTAGCGGGGGCAATGAGCAGTTCTTC
NA	TRBV13	TRBJ2-3	TRBD2	CTSSLRLAGDLTDTQYF	TGTACCAGCAGCCTGAGACTAGCGGGGGACCTCACAGATACGCAGTATTTT
once	TRBV3-1/TRBV3-2	TRBJ2-7	TRBD1	CASSGDRVYEQYF	TGTGCCAGCAGCGGTGACAGGGTCTACGAGCAGTACTTC
few	TRBV7-2	TRBJ2-3	NA	CASRTSYTDTQYF	TGTGCCAGCCGAACCAGTTACACAGATACGCAGTATTTT
few	TRBV9	TRBJ2-1	NA	CASSGQYNEQFF	TGTGCCAGCAGCGGACAGTACAATGAGCAGTTCTTC
NA	TRBV9	TRBJ2-1	NA	CASSPQGGSYNEQFF	TGTGCCAGCAGCCCTCAGGGGGGCTCCTACAATGAGCAGTTCTTC
NA	TRBV27	TRBJ2-2	NA	CASSLQGFGGELFF	TGTGCCAGCAGTTTACAGGGATTTGGCGGGGAGCTGTTTTTT
NA	TRBV5-1	TRBJ2-2	NA	CASSLVGVSDTGELFF	TGCGCCAGCAGCTTGGTAGGGGTTTCAGACACCGGGGAGCTGTTTTTT
NA	TRBV6-5	TRBJ2-6	NA	CASNPGSGANVLTF	TGTGCCAGCAATCCAGGGTCTGGGGCCAACGTCCTGACTTTC
NA	TRBV18	TRBJ1-1	NA	CASSPPNSGGLPEAFF	TGTGCCAGCTCACCACCGAACTCGGGGGGCCTGCCTGAAGCTTTCTTT
many	TRBV6-1	TRBJ2-2	NA	CASSELEPLTGELFF	TGTGCCAGCAGTGAATTGGAGCCACTCACCGGGGAGCTGTTTTTT
NA	TRBV6-4	TRBJ1-1	NA	CASSKEPNTEAFF	TGTGCCAGCAGCAAAGAGCCGAACACTGAAGCTTTCTTT
NA	TRBV7-3	TRBJ2-1	NA	CASSLQVSSYNEQFF	TGTGCCAGCAGTCTACAGGTTAGCTCCTACAATGAGCAGTTCTTC
NA	TRBV2	TRBJ1-6	NA	CASSGTRDSPLHF	TGTGCCAGCAGTGGAACTAGGGATTCACCCCTCCACTTT
once	TRBV18	TRBJ1-3	TRBD1	CASRGQAYSGNTIYF	TGTGCCAGCCGGGGACAGGCGTACTCTGGAAACACCATATATTTT
NA	TRBV6-1	TRBJ1-5	TRBD1	CASSPGQSNQPQHF	TGTGCCAGCAGCCCGGGACAGAGCAATCAGCCCCAGCATTTT
NA	TRBV30	TRBJ1-2	NA	CAWTRGNGYTF	TGTGCCTGGACCAGGGGTAATGGCTACACCTTC
NA	TRBV19	TRBJ1-1	TRBD1	CASSRSGTGVPNTEAFF	TGTGCCAGTAGCCGCTCCGGGACAGGGGTCCCGAACACTGAAGCTTTCTTT
NA	TRBV7-9	TRBJ2-5	NA	CASSSSTSKETQYF	TGTGCCAGCAGCTCCAGTACCTCCAAAGAGACCCAGTACTTC
NA	TRBV19	TRBJ1-5	NA	CASSIWSDQPQHF	TGTGCCAGTAGTATTTGGTCGGATCAGCCCCAGCATTTT
NA	TRBV7-3	TRBJ2-3	NA	CASSLTYTDTQYF	TGTGCCAGCAGCTTAACGTACACAGATACGCAGTATTTT
NA	TRBV5-1	TRBJ2-7	NA	CASSSLQGSSYEQYF	TGCGCCAGCAGCTCACTCCAGGGGAGCTCCTACGAGCAGTACTTC
few	TRBV1	TRBJ1-1	NA	CTSSPRSGDSEAFF	TGCACCAGCAGCCCTCGTTCGGGGGATAGTGAAGCTTTCTTT
once	TRBV9	TRBJ1-5	NA	CASSVGQGKQPQHF	TGTGCCAGCAGCGTAGGGCAGGGCAAACAGCCCCAGCATTTT
once	TRBV9	TRBJ2-1	NA	CASSVAGMDEQFF	TGTGCCAGCAGCGTAGCCGGGATGGATGAGCAGTTCTTC
NA	TRBV18	TRBJ2-1	NA	CASSQSRSGDRNEQFF	TGTGCCAGCTCACAAAGTCGTTCAGGGGATCGAAATGAGCAGTTCTTC
NA	TRBV6-5	TRBJ1-4	NA	CASSYVQDEKLFF	TGTGCCAGCAGTTACGTTCAGGATGAAAAACTGTTTTTT
few	TRBV9	TRBJ2-3	TRBD2	CASSVELGTSGGGPMDTQYF	TGTGCCAGCAGCGTAGAGTTAGGGACTAGCGGGGGAGGTCCTATGGATACGCAGTATTTT
NA	TRBV9	TRBJ1-6	NA	CASSPDTGGYNSPLHF	TGTGCCAGCAGCCCAGATACAGGCGGCTATAATTCACCCCTCCACTTT
NA	TRBV3-1/TRBV3-2	TRBJ2-3	NA	CASSTRTVDPSTDTQYF	TGTGCCAGCAGCACCCGGACAGTCGACCCTAGCACAGATACGCAGTATTTT
NA	TRBV19	TRBJ1-1	TRBD1	CASSPPTGVANTEAFF	TGTGCCAGTAGTCCGCCGACAGGGGTGGCGAACACTGAAGCTTTCTTT
NA	TRBV5-1	TRBJ1-3	TRBD1	CASSTGTGGNTIYF	TGCGCCAGCAGCACCGGGACAGGCGGAAACACCATATATTTT